The next 10 T cell receptor beta chains were all read from a single sample in a study of response to subunit inactivated influenza vaccine. TCRdb itself ran the RT-PCR reads through MiXCR, one entry per CDR3 protein. The sample contains about 580,000 distinct CDR3 sequences, approximately 15% of which appear only once. Specimen: PBMCs from blood, collected about 13 days after vaccination. The receptors here all came from a man over 45 who received an inactivated influenza vaccine.

This clonotype was observed many times. V usage is TRBV25-1 and J usage is TRBJ1-1; possibly TRBD1 for D (5 bases). Trimming took off 1 base at V and 5 bases at J, with 11 bases between the two ends. Germline V CDR1 and CDR2: MGHDK, SYGVNS. The CDR3 totals 14 residues. CDR3 amino acids: CASSEWGVGTEAFF. CDR3 sequence (DNA): TGTGCCAGCAGTGAATGGGGGGTAGGGACTGAAGCTTTCTTT.

This clonotype was seen at least ten times. V and J are TRBV7-8 and TRBJ2-3, with D uncertain. Germline V gene sequence: CDR1 SGHVS, CDR2 FQNEAQ. V lost 0 bases to trimming and J lost 9 bases, with 7 bases between them. CDR3 length equals 12 residues. CDR3 DNA: TGTGCCAGCAGCTTAGCGTACCGCACGCAGTATTTT. Translating it yields CASSLAYRTQYF.

The chain uses TRBV29-1 and TRBJ2-7, with TRBD2 matching over 7 bases. V was pared by 3 bases and J by 6 bases, with 2 bases of the junction left unmatched. This CDR3 is 11 amino acids long. Germline values: CDR1 SQVTM, CDR2 ANQGSEA. The CDR3 here is CSVEGGGEQYF. CDR3 sequence (DNA): TGCAGCGTTGAGGGGGGGGGCGAGCAGTACTTC.

This chain uses TRBV6-2 or TRBV6-3 with TRBJ2-1, with TRBD2 matching 16 bases. The CDR3 covers 21 residues. In germline, CDR1 is MNHEY, CDR2 SVGEGT. V was pared by 2 bases and J by 4 bases, with 14 bases of the junction left unmatched. This CDR3 reads CASSYPPGGTSGRALYNEQFF. The CDR3 coding sequence is TGTGCCAGCAGTTACCCACCTGGTGGGACTAGCGGGAGGGCCTTATACAATGAGCAGTTCTTC.

This clonotype was seen more than once but under ten times. J is TRBJ2-3 and V is TRBV11-2, with 11 bases matching TRBD2. V was pared by 3 bases and J by 6 bases, with 5 bases of the junction left unmatched. Germline-derived CDR1 and CDR2 are SGHAT and FQNNGV. CDR3 length: 15 residues. CDR3 coding DNA: TGTGCCAGCAGCTTGACTAGCGGGGACTCGGATACGCAGTATTTT. Amino acids: CASSLTSGDSDTQYF.

The V and J genes are TRBV6-2 or TRBV6-3 and TRBJ2-2, with a tentative D call TRBD1 (6 bases). Deletions cut 5 bases from V and 3 bases from J, with 22 bases between. Per the germline V gene, CDR1 is MNHEY and CDR2 is SVGEGT. This CDR3 is built from 18 residues. The CDR3 DNA follows: TGTGCCAGCAGTCCCCAGTATTCGAGGGGGACATACACCGGGGAGCTGTTTTTT. Translating gives CASSPQYSRGTYTGELFF.

This clonotype was seen ten or more times. This chain joins TRBV6-2 or TRBV6-3 and TRBJ2-7; the match to TRBD2 covers 11 bases. This CDR3 contains 17 residues. Germline V lookup: CDR1 MNHEY, CDR2 SVGEGT. J gave up 2 bases and V 6 bases, and 12 bases lay outside the gene matches. CDR3 in amino acids: CASSRATSGIVTYEQYF. CDR3 DNA sequence: TGTGCCAGCAGCAGGGCGACTAGCGGGATTGTCACCTACGAGCAGTACTTC.

The rearrangement joins TRBV20-1 to TRBJ1-5; 8 positions match TRBD1. CDR1 is DFQATT, CDR2 SNEGSKA, per germline (reference sequence). V trimming: 1 base; J trimming: 7 bases; junction bases outside the gene matches: 6. This CDR3 comprises 14 residues. CDR3 in amino acids: CSARVAGDRQPQHF. CDR3 in DNA: TGCAGTGCTAGAGTCGCAGGGGACAGGCAGCCCCAGCATTTT.

The table lists this clonotype with a few counts. The chain has TRBV30 and TRBJ2-2; 12 bases align to TRBD1. Germline CDR1 GTSNPN, CDR2 SVGIG (reference sequence). The CDR3 totals 16 residues. Trimming at V came to 3 bases and at J to 6 bases, leaving 8 bases not matched to a gene. CDR3 protein: CAWSPRDRGQAGELFF. The CDR3 DNA is TGTGCCTGGAGCCCGAGGGACAGGGGGCAGGCCGGGGAGCTGTTTTTT.

This clonotype was observed a few times. V usage is TRBV7-9 and J usage is TRBJ2-7; no firm D call. The CDR3 totals 13 residues. V lost 5 bases and J lost 3, with 11 bases in between. CDR1 and CDR2 from the germline V gene are SEHNR and FQNEAQ (reference sequence). CDR3: CASSTASYYEQYF. CDR3 DNA: TGTGCCAGCAGCACCGCCAGTTACTACGAGCAGTACTTC.